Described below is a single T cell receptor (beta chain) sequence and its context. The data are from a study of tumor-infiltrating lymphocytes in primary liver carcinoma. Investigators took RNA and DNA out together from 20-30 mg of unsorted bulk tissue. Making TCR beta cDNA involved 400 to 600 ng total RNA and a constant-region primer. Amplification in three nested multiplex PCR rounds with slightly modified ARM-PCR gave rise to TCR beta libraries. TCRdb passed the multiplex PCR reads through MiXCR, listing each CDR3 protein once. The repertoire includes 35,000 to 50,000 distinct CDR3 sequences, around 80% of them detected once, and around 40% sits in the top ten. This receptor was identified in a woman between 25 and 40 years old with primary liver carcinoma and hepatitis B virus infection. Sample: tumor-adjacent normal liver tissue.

The CDR3 loop is CVSSQGDSSYEQYF. As DNA, the CDR3 is TGTGTCAGCAGCCAAGGAGACAGCTCCTACGAGCAGTACTTC. V gene TRBV3-2 combines with J gene TRBJ2-7. TRBV3-2 is a pseudogene locus. CDR3 length: 14 residues.